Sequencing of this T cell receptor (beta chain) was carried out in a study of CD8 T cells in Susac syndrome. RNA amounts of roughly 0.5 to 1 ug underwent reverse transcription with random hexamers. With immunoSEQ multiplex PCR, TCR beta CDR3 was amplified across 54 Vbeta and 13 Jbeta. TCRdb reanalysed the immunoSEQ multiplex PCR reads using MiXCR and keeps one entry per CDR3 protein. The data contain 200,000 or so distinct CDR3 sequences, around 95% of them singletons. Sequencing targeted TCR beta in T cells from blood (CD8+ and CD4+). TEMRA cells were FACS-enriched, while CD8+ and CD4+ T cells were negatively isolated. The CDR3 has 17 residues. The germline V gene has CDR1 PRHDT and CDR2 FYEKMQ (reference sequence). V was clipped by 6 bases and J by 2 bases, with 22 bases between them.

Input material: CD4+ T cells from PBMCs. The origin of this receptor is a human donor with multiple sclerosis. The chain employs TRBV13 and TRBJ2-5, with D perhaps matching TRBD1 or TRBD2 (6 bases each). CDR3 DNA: TGTGCCAGCAGGAGAAGTGGAGGGGGGAAATTTCAAGAGACCCAGTACTTC. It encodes CASRRSGGGKFQETQYF.